The rows below give T cell receptor beta chains drawn from one sample of a study of shared clonotypes between healthy human individuals. This table comes from immunoSEQ multiplex PCR, and its TCRdb copy is limited to in-frame clones, with some not included. The data hold approximately 720,000 clones, with 72% observed a single time. The specimen was memory CD4+ T cells sorted from blood. The receptors shown here come from a woman younger than 45 in good health. Each CDR3 is given with its conserved first and last residue. The D gene is left open where the match is weak. Size is omitted from some rows. Given values are once, few, many or a class for expanded clones.

clone size	J gene	V gene	D gene	CDR3 protein	CDR3 DNA
-	TRBJ1-1	TRBV18	-	CASSPRGRGTELEAFF	TGTGCCAGCTCACCACGGGGTAGAGGAACTGAACTTGAAGCTTTCTTT
-	TRBJ1-3	TRBV5-1	-	CASSPGTDGNTIYF	TGCGCCAGCAGCCCAGGGACCGACGGAAACACCATATATTTT
-	TRBJ1-4	TRBV5-8	-	CASSLGPGGEKLFF	TGTGCCAGCAGCTTGGGGCCAGGAGGCGAAAAACTGTTTTTT
-	TRBJ1-4	TRBV27	TRBD1	CASSTHRGQKQREKLFF	TGTGCCAGCAGTACCCACAGGGGGCAAAAGCAAAGGGAAAAACTGTTTTTT
-	TRBJ1-1	TRBV28	-	CASSQQGLIDTEAFF	TGTGCCAGCAGTCAGCAGGGTCTAATTGACACTGAAGCTTTCTTT
few	TRBJ1-5	TRBV19	-	CASTPRDNQPQHF	TGTGCCAGTACCCCCCGCGACAATCAGCCCCAGCATTTT
-	TRBJ1-3	TRBV7-9	-	CASSLLRSGNTIYF	TGTGCCAGCAGCCTACTTCGCTCTGGAAACACCATATATTTT
once	TRBJ2-5	TRBV18	-	CASSSGSGETQYF	TGTGCCAGCTCATCCGGGAGCGGGGAGACCCAGTACTTC
-	TRBJ2-7	TRBV28	-	CASSSTSDSASVSYEQYF	TGTGCCAGCAGTTCAACGTCGGACAGTGCTAGCGTCTCCTACGAGCAGTACTTC
-	TRBJ1-5	TRBV19	TRBD1	CASTDPRQGDTSNQPQHF	TGTGCCAGTACCGATCCGAGACAGGGCGATACTAGCAATCAGCCCCAGCATTTT
-	TRBJ1-2	TRBV6-1	TRBD1	CASIQQGLNYGYTF	TGTGCCAGCATCCAACAGGGGTTGAACTATGGCTACACCTTC
-	TRBJ2-5	TRBV29-1	TRBD1	CSVVDRDAQEQYF	TGCAGCGTCGTCGACAGGGATGCTCAAGAGCAGTACTTC
-	TRBJ2-3	TRBV5-1	TRBD2	CASSSTSGRIADTQYF	TGCGCCAGCAGCTCGACTAGCGGGAGAATTGCAGATACGCAGTATTTT
-	TRBJ2-6	TRBV5-6	-	CASSSTGGAGANVLTF	TGTGCCAGCAGCTCGACAGGAGGGGCTGGGGCCAACGTCCTGACTTTC
-	TRBJ1-3	TRBV19	-	CASSITRTSGNTIYF	TGTGCCAGTAGTATTACGAGGACCTCTGGAAACACCATATATTTT